This T cell receptor beta chain is drawn from a study of cytomegalovirus exposure and HLA in healthy donors. A multiplex PCR was run with 60 Vbeta primers and 13 Jbeta primers. In the original workflow: Later work found 65 million to 85 million unique TCR beta chains, with roughly 11 million shared. Clones were read by immunoSEQ multiplex PCR, and TCRdb kept only the in-frame ones, dropping some. The V and J calls and clone size were taken over from that table, and D and trimming were inferred from the DNA. This sample has about 210,000 clones; approximately 81% occur once, and the top ten carry 2.5% to 3.5%. The length of the CDR3 is 16 residues. CDR1 is SGHTA and CDR2 is FQGNSA in the germline V gene. Deletions cut 4 bases from V and 6 bases from J, with 18 bases between.

The chain joins TRBV7-2 to TRBJ2-2; tentatively, D is TRBD2 (6 bases). Sample: PBMCs. The TCR originated in a man aged 25 to 40 in good health and CMV-seronegative. The CDR3 DNA reads TGTGCCAGCAGCTCGCGGGGACCTCAGCTACCCGGGGAGCTGTTTTTT. It encodes CASSSRGPQLPGELFF. Based on the CDR3 plus reference TRBV7-2 and TRBJ2-2, the full variable domain is GAGVSQSPSNKVTEKGKDVELRCDPISGHTALYWYRQSLGQGLEFLIYFQGNSAPDKSGLPSDRFSAERTGGSVSTLTIQRTQQEDSAVYLCASSSRGPQLPGELFFGEGSRLTVL.